This entry lists 4 T cell receptor beta chains sequenced from one sample in a study of blood T cell repertoires in COVID-19. The table came from immunoSEQ multiplex PCR; TCRdb's copy has only in-frame clones and leaves some out. This sample has about 140,000 clones, with roughly 85% found just once. Source material: peripheral blood. The receptors were gathered from a man aged 60 to 75 with acute or convalescent COVID-19.

This chain links TRBV6-2 or TRBV6-3 with TRBJ2-2; D might be TRBD1 (5 bases). This CDR3 spans 14 amino acids. V lost 2 bases and J lost 1, with 5 bases in between. Germline V gene data show CDR1 as MNHEY and CDR2 as SVGEGT. The CDR3 nucleotides are TGTGCCAGCAGTTACACAGGGAACACCGGGGAGCTGTTTTTT. It yields the protein CASSYTGNTGELFF.

This clone has a handful of counts. This CDR3 is CASSQAVINQPQHF. DNA of the CDR3: TGTGCCAGCAGCCAGGCCGTTATAAATCAGCCCCAGCATTTT. The V and J genes are TRBV7-2 and TRBJ1-5; D gene ambiguous. The V end lost 5 bases, the J end lost 4 bases, and 12 bases lay between the germline ends. Germline CDR1 is SGHTA and CDR2 is FQGNSA. The CDR3 is 14 residues long.

This clone occurred once. The rearrangement joins TRBV30 to TRBJ1-4; D call uncertain. CDR1 is GTSNPN and CDR2 is SVGIG in the germline V gene (reference sequence). The V end was cut by 2 bases, the J end by 4 bases, with 8 bases between. This CDR3 is 13 amino acids long. CDR3: CAWSPGFNEKLFF. For the CDR3, the DNA is TGTGCCTGGAGTCCGGGGTTTAATGAAAAACTGTTTTTT.

The chain combines TRBV11-2 with TRBJ2-1, with 8 nucleotides matching TRBD2. Germline-derived CDR1 and CDR2 are SGHAT and FQNNGV. The CDR3 totals 16 residues. V trimming: 1 base; J trimming: 6 bases; junction bases outside the gene matches: 8. DNA for the CDR3: TGTGCCAGCAGCTTAGTTGCTAGCGGGCGAAGCAATGAGCAGTTCTTC. Its protein is CASSLVASGRSNEQFF.